This T cell receptor beta chain was captured by sequencing in a study of spatial heterogeneity in lung cancer. Study-level information: The study observed each unique TCR and UMI combination more than ten times on average in raw reads.

Findings and limits, study-wide: Mutation tallies in tumors tracked expanded intratumoral alpha and beta TCR counts. Nonsynonymous mutation counts, ubiquitous and regional, were tracked by the respective counts of ubiquitous and regional expanded TCRs.

Time point described: sample taken at primary tumor resection. The roughly 66 donors had untreated early-stage non-small cell lung cancer. V was pared by 4 bases and J by 7 bases, with 12 bases of the junction left unmatched. This CDR3 is 18 amino acids long. CDR1 and CDR2 from the germline V gene are MNHEY and SMNVEV (reference sequence). TCR cDNA molecules were tagged individually, and each one carried a unique molecular identifier. TCRdb re-called the 5' RACE reads with MiXCR, one entry per CDR3 protein. The sample shows 3,000 to 4,000 distinct CDR3 sequences, 5.5% to 6.5% of them seen only once. This clonotype is labeled medium-sized. Its antigen remains unidentified.

The clonotype comes from a female donor with early-stage non-small cell lung cancer. The V call is TRBV27, the J call TRBJ2-5, with TRBD2 identical over 16 bases. This sample comprised lung tumor tissue, obtained at surgery. DNA for the CDR3: TGTGCCAGCAGTTCTCTAGGGACTAGCGGGAGGGCCGGTGGGACCCAGTACTTC. Encoded protein: CASSSLGTSGRAGGTQYF.